These 10 T cell receptor beta chains were sequenced from one sample in a study of shared clonotypes between healthy human individuals. Clones were sequenced by immunoSEQ multiplex PCR, and TCRdb holds only the in-frame ones, with some missing. The data show over a million clones, with about four fifths seen just once and approximately 0.5% held by the top ten. The specimen was memory CD4+ T cells from PBMCs. Subset in this sample: CD45RA-negative fraction. These receptors came from a man aged 18 to 30 in good health. Some clones in this sample may be carry-over from other donors' samples.

The V call is TRBV12-5, the J call TRBJ2-5, with no clear D. The germline V gene encodes CDR1 LGHNT and CDR2 FRNRAP. The CDR3 length is 12 residues. V lost 6 bases to trimming and J lost 1 base, with 6 bases between them. The CDR3 region has the DNA TGTGCTAGTGGCACAGCCCAAGAGACCCAGTACTTC. Amino acids: CASGTAQETQYF.

This chain joins TRBV6-5 and TRBJ2-7, with D maybe TRBD2 (6 bases). This CDR3 spans 13 amino acids. V was trimmed by 5 bases and J by 7 bases, leaving 15 bases between them. Germline V gene lookup returns CDR1 MNHEY and CDR2 SVGAGI. In DNA form, the CDR3 reads TGTGCCAGCAGTCCGGGAGTACCGAGGGAGCAGTACTTC. It yields the protein CASSPGVPREQYF.

The chain links TRBV7-9 to TRBJ2-5; D gene unclear. Germline V gene data show CDR1 as SEHNR and CDR2 as FQNEAQ (reference sequence). V dropped 0 bases and J dropped 2 bases, with 10 bases sitting between them. The CDR3 totals 15 residues. CDR3 coding DNA: TGTGCCAGCAGCTTAGCTAGCTGGATTCAAGAGACCCAGTACTTC. It specifies CASSLASWIQETQYF.

The CDR3 DNA sequence: TGTGCCAGCAGCGTAGCCGGGACTAGCGGGAGCGGGCCAGATACGCAGTATTTT. It yields the protein CASSVAGTSGSGPDTQYF. V is TRBV9 and J is TRBJ2-3, with 14 bases identical to TRBD2. Germline lookup yields CDR1 SGDLS and CDR2 YYNGEE. The CDR3 loop spans 18 amino acids. Unmatched junction bases numbered 7, after V lost 0 bases and J lost 4 bases.

The chain has TRBV5-1 and TRBJ2-1, with D unresolved. The CDR3 has 14 amino acids. V was cut by 2 bases and J by 4 bases, with 10 bases left in between. The V gene's germline CDR1 is SGHRS and CDR2 YFSETQ. The CDR3 loop reads CASSFSNLYNEQFF. The CDR3 DNA reads as TGCGCCAGCAGCTTCTCCAACCTATACAATGAGCAGTTCTTC.

For the CDR3, the DNA is TGTGCCAGTAGTCAGGGGACAGGGCGAGCGAACACCGGGGAGCTGTTTTTT. It encodes CASSQGTGRANTGELFF. The rearrangement links TRBV19 to TRBJ2-2, with 9 bases lining up with TRBD1. This CDR3 has 17 amino acids. V was clipped by 5 bases and J by 0 bases; unmatched bases: 7. Germline V lookup: CDR1 LNHDA, CDR2 SQIVND (reference sequence).

This clone was recorded a few times. The gene calls are TRBV5-4 and TRBJ1-1, with D uncertain. V was pared by 2 bases and J by 1 base, with 9 bases between. CDR1 and CDR2 (germline): SGHNT, YYREEE (reference sequence). The CDR3 consists of 14 residues. In nucleotides, the CDR3 is TGTGCCAGCAGCTTAGTGGCAGGGAACACTGAAGCTTTCTTT. Translation gives CASSLVAGNTEAFF.

The chain has TRBV27 and TRBJ2-7; D gene ambiguous. The germline V gene has CDR1 MNHEY and CDR2 SMNVEV (reference sequence). Trimming left V 0 bases short and J 4 bases short, with 10 bases between. This CDR3 comprises 14 residues. CDR3 coding DNA: TGTGCCAGCAGTTTATCAGGGCTGATGTACGAGCAGTACTTC. Its translation: CASSLSGLMYEQYF.

The V and J genes are TRBV5-1 and TRBJ2-1; D unresolved. The CDR3 extends over 14 amino acids. Per germline, CDR1 SGHRS and CDR2 YFSETQ. Trimming cost V 3 bases and J 3 bases, with 10 bases left between them. In DNA, the CDR3 is TGCGCCAGCAGCTCGGAAGGTTTCTACAATGAGCAGTTCTTC. Translation: CASSSEGFYNEQFF.

This clone was picked up a small number of times. This chain links TRBV4-1 with TRBJ2-2; the D is unclear. CDR3 length: 16 residues. The V end was cut by 7 bases, the J end by 5 bases, with 20 bases between. Germline V gene sequence: CDR1 MGHRA, CDR2 YSYEKL. The CDR3 sequence is CASTTKYEFLTGELFF. CDR3 nucleotide sequence: TGCGCCAGCACCACCAAGTATGAATTTTTGACCGGGGAGCTGTTTTTT.